This TCR beta chain was observed in a study of shared clonotypes between healthy human individuals. The length of the CDR3 is 14 residues. V was trimmed by 8 bases and J by 6 bases, leaving 20 bases between them. Germline V gene lookup returns CDR1 SQVTM and CDR2 ANQGSEA. Sequencing was performed with immunoSEQ multiplex PCR; in TCRdb, only in-frame clones are kept and a portion is missing. The data hold hundreds of thousands of clones, with roughly 83% observed a single time. The sequence derives from a woman in her forties in good health. Some clones in this sample may be carry-over from other donors' samples. The material sequenced was PBMCs. The chain links TRBV29-1 to TRBJ2-4; D unresolved. DNA of the CDR3: TGCAGCACCCGGGCCCCGGACGGACGAAACATTCAGTACTTC. Amino acids: CSTRAPDGRNIQYF.